Listed below are T cell receptor beta chains from one sample, sequenced in a study of blood T cell repertoires in COVID-19. The repertoire was sequenced with immunoSEQ multiplex PCR; TCRdb's copy has only in-frame clones and lacks some. The sample has over 150,000 clones; around 85% are singletons. The sequencing input was PBMCs or T cells enriched from blood (not recorded which). Receptors were obtained from a man aged 35 to 55 who had recovered from COVID-19. CDR3s include the opening cysteine and the closing phenylalanine or tryptophan. The order of the fields is J gene, clone size, D gene, V gene, CDR3 protein, CDR3 DNA. D genes are given only for firm matches. Rows give clone size only sometimes, using once, few, many, or a class for an expanded clone.

>TRBJ2-2|NA|NA|TRBV2
CASSPGTNTGELFF
TGTGCCAGCAGTCCAGGGACGAACACCGGGGAGCTGTTTTTT
>TRBJ1-5|NA|NA|TRBV4-1
CASSHRSINQPQHF
TGCGCCAGCAGCCATCGGTCGATCAATCAGCCCCAGCATTTT
>TRBJ2-7|NA|TRBD2|TRBV27
CASGRGLHAYEQYF
TGTGCCAGCGGACGGGGACTACACGCCTACGAGCAGTACTTC
>TRBJ1-6|NA|NA|TRBV6-1
CASSEKVENSPLHF
TGTGCCAGCAGTGAAAAGGTGGAGAATTCACCCCTCCACTTT
>TRBJ2-7|NA|TRBD1|TRBV28
CASSFSTGALSEQYF
TGTGCCAGCAGTTTTTCAACAGGGGCACTCTCCGAGCAGTACTTC
>TRBJ1-1|NA|NA|TRBV11-1
CASSLVGVDTEAFF
TGTGCCAGCAGCTTAGTAGGGGTTGACACTGAAGCTTTCTTT
>TRBJ2-1|NA|NA|TRBV3-1/TRBV3-2
CASSQGGYNEQFF
TGTGCCAGCAGCCAAGGCGGTTACAATGAGCAGTTCTTC
>TRBJ1-1|NA|NA|TRBV13
CASSLSGLRRPMNTEAFF
TGTGCCAGCAGCTTATCGGGGTTGAGAAGACCAATGAACACTGAAGCTTTCTTT
>TRBJ2-7|NA|TRBD1|TRBV6-5
CASRDRGLGEQYF
TGTGCCAGCAGGGACAGGGGGCTGGGCGAGCAGTACTTC
>TRBJ2-7|NA|NA|TRBV13
CASSLLGVYEQYF
TGTGCCAGCAGCTTACTAGGGGTCTACGAGCAGTACTTC
>TRBJ2-4|once|NA|TRBV7-5
CARLRAGLAKNIQYF
TGTGCCAGACTAAGGGCGGGTTTAGCCAAAAACATTCAGTACTTC
>TRBJ2-7|NA|TRBD1|TRBV11-3
CASSLMRQGTYEQYF
TGTGCCAGCAGCTTAATGAGACAGGGGACCTACGAGCAGTACTTC
>TRBJ1-1|NA|NA|TRBV19
CASSIVGGAGRNTEAFF
TGTGCCAGTAGTATAGTCGGGGGGGCAGGAAGGAACACTGAAGCTTTCTTT
>TRBJ2-5|NA|TRBD2|TRBV5-4
CASSLKLAGETQYF
TGTGCCAGCAGCTTGAAACTAGCGGGGGAGACCCAGTACTTC
>TRBJ1-1|NA|NA|TRBV7-9
CASSLAGEQGFF
TGTGCCAGCAGCTTAGCAGGGGAACAGGGCTTCTTT
>TRBJ1-5|NA|NA|TRBV27
CASREYSNQPQHF
TGTGCCAGCAGGGAGTATAGCAATCAGCCCCAGCATTTT
>TRBJ1-2|NA|NA|TRBV7-9
CASSRLGAEGYTF
TGTGCCAGCAGCCGGTTGGGGGCGGAGGGCTACACCTTC
>TRBJ1-3|once|NA|TRBV5-4
CASSPEGSGNTIYF
TGTGCCAGCAGCCCGGAGGGCTCTGGAAACACCATATATTTT
>TRBJ1-3|NA|TRBD1|TRBV4-1
CASSQQTGSLGNTIYF
TGCGCCAGCAGCCAACAGACAGGGTCGTTGGGAAACACCATATATTTT
>TRBJ2-7|NA|NA|TRBV9
CASSSDSSSYEQYF
TGTGCCAGCAGCTCTGACTCGAGCTCCTACGAGCAGTACTTC
>TRBJ1-1|NA|NA|TRBV19
CASSNARQNTEAFF
TGTGCCAGTAGTAACGCCAGACAGAACACTGAAGCTTTCTTT
>TRBJ2-5|once|NA|TRBV13
CASSLGPGIETQYF
TGTGCCAGCAGCTTAGGTCCAGGGATAGAGACCCAGTACTTC
>TRBJ2-1|once|TRBD2|TRBV5-1
CASSLQASGVHNEQFF
TGCGCCAGCAGCTTGCAGGCTAGCGGGGTACACAATGAGCAGTTCTTC
>TRBJ1-2|few|TRBD1|TRBV10-3
CAITEGGTVTGGHGYTF
TGTGCCATCACCGAAGGTGGTACGGTTACAGGGGGTCATGGCTACACCTTC
>TRBJ2-3|NA|NA|TRBV5-6
CASSLFQGKADTQYF
TGTGCCAGCAGCTTGTTCCAGGGGAAAGCAGATACGCAGTATTTT
>TRBJ1-2|NA|TRBD1|TRBV29-1
CSVPGQGASYGYTF
TGCAGCGTTCCGGGACAGGGGGCTTCCTATGGCTACACCTTC
>TRBJ1-4|NA|NA|TRBV6-1
CASSERLSNEKLFF
TGTGCCAGCAGTGAACGGTTATCTAATGAAAAACTGTTTTTT
>TRBJ1-1|NA|TRBD1|TRBV5-1
CASSSRQGLIGEAFF
TGCGCCAGCAGCTCCCGACAGGGCCTAATCGGGGAAGCTTTCTTT
>TRBJ2-2|NA|NA|TRBV9
CASSVGATGELFF
TGTGCCAGCAGCGTAGGGGCCACCGGGGAGCTGTTTTTT
>TRBJ1-1|NA|TRBD1|TRBV11-2
CASSPGQGRITEAFF
TGTGCCAGCAGCCCCGGACAGGGAAGGATCACTGAAGCTTTCTTT
>TRBJ1-2|once|TRBD1|TRBV7-9
CASSLRTPRQGASYGYTF
TGTGCCAGCAGCTTACGGACGCCTAGACAGGGGGCAAGCTATGGCTACACCTTC
>TRBJ1-1|NA|NA|TRBV7-9
CASSAYISEAFF
TGTGCCAGCAGCGCCTATATTAGTGAAGCTTTCTTT
>TRBJ2-7|NA|NA|TRBV18
CASSHTPPSSAYEQYF
TGTGCCAGCTCACATACCCCCCCCTCTAGCGCCTACGAGCAGTACTTC